A selection of T cell receptor beta chains follows, all from one sample in a study of blood T cell repertoires in COVID-19. Generated by immunoSEQ multiplex PCR, the TCRdb table keeps only in-frame clones and is missing some. In the table there are 110,000 or so clones, around 79% of which are singletons. Specimen: peripheral blood. These receptor sequences come from a man in his fifties with acute or convalescent COVID-19. Each CDR3 is given with its conserved first and last residue. The order of the fields is J gene, V gene, clone size, D gene, CDR3 protein, CDR3 DNA. The D gene is left open where the match is weak. The listing skips clone size in some rows; elsewhere it reads once, few, many or a size class.

j_call: TRBJ1-1; v_call: TRBV25-1; clone_size: few; d_call: .; cdr3_aa: CASSVQGWEAFF; cdr3_nt: TGTGCCAGCAGTGTACAGGGATGGGAAGCTTTCTTT
j_call: TRBJ1-1; v_call: TRBV24-1; clone_size: .; d_call: .; cdr3_aa: CATSEYDSRNTEAFF; cdr3_nt: TGTGCCACCAGTGAGTATGACAGCCGGAACACTGAAGCTTTCTTT
j_call: TRBJ1-5; v_call: TRBV5-6; clone_size: .; d_call: TRBD1; cdr3_aa: CASSLRDRRNQPQHF; cdr3_nt: TGTGCCAGCAGCTTAAGGGACAGGCGCAATCAGCCCCAGCATTTT
j_call: TRBJ2-3; v_call: TRBV29-1; clone_size: .; d_call: .; cdr3_aa: CSAEGRQGTDTQYF; cdr3_nt: TGCAGCGCCGAGGGTAGGCAGGGCACAGATACGCAGTATTTT
j_call: TRBJ2-3; v_call: TRBV9; clone_size: .; d_call: TRBD2; cdr3_aa: CASSASRLSGGTGTDTQYF; cdr3_nt: TGTGCCAGCAGCGCAAGCCGCCTTAGCGGGGGCACTGGCACAGATACGCAGTATTTT
j_call: TRBJ2-7; v_call: TRBV3-1/TRBV3-2; clone_size: .; d_call: TRBD2; cdr3_aa: CASSQTSGSKEQYF; cdr3_nt: TGTGCCAGCAGCCAGACTAGCGGGAGTAAGGAGCAGTACTTC
j_call: TRBJ2-5; v_call: TRBV11-2; clone_size: once; d_call: TRBD2; cdr3_aa: CASSPNSGGKETQYF; cdr3_nt: TGTGCCAGCAGCCCTAATAGCGGGGGAAAAGAGACCCAGTACTTC
j_call: TRBJ2-7; v_call: TRBV27; clone_size: once; d_call: TRBD1; cdr3_aa: CASSLDRVSYEQYF; cdr3_nt: TGTGCCAGCAGTTTGGACAGGGTCTCCTACGAGCAGTACTTC
j_call: TRBJ2-1; v_call: TRBV3-1/TRBV3-2; clone_size: few; d_call: TRBD2; cdr3_aa: CASSQDLSGGASNEQFF; cdr3_nt: TGTGCCAGCAGCCAAGATCTGAGCGGGGGGGCGTCCAATGAGCAGTTCTTC
j_call: TRBJ2-3; v_call: TRBV5-1; clone_size: .; d_call: TRBD2; cdr3_aa: CASSVSGGGTDTQYF; cdr3_nt: TGCGCCAGCAGCGTTAGCGGGGGAGGTACAGATACGCAGTATTTT
j_call: TRBJ2-6; v_call: TRBV21-1; clone_size: .; d_call: .; cdr3_aa: CASSKDPPGSGANVLTF; cdr3_nt: TGTGCCAGCAGCAAGGATCCCCCGGGCTCTGGGGCCAACGTCCTGACTTTC
j_call: TRBJ2-7; v_call: TRBV27; clone_size: .; d_call: .; cdr3_aa: CASSDPGREQYF; cdr3_nt: TGTGCCAGCAGCGACCCTGGGAGGGAGCAGTACTTC
j_call: TRBJ1-2; v_call: TRBV10-3; clone_size: .; d_call: TRBD1; cdr3_aa: CAISETGVQGYTF; cdr3_nt: TGTGCCATCAGTGAAACAGGGGTACAAGGCTACACCTTC
j_call: TRBJ1-2; v_call: TRBV9; clone_size: .; d_call: .; cdr3_aa: CASSEQGGVYGYTF; cdr3_nt: TGTGCCAGCAGCGAACAGGGTGGTGTTTATGGCTACACCTTC
j_call: TRBJ2-1; v_call: TRBV10-1; clone_size: .; d_call: .; cdr3_aa: CASSDVGGPLNNEQFF; cdr3_nt: TGCGCCAGCAGTGATGTGGGGGGTCCCTTAAACAATGAGCAGTTCTTC
j_call: TRBJ2-1; v_call: TRBV7-6; clone_size: .; d_call: .; cdr3_aa: CASSFALDTGRSSYNEQFF; cdr3_nt: TGTGCCAGCAGCTTCGCTCTGGATACAGGGAGAAGCTCCTACAATGAGCAGTTCTTC
j_call: TRBJ1-6; v_call: TRBV19; clone_size: .; d_call: TRBD1; cdr3_aa: CASSKGQGILYNSPLHF; cdr3_nt: TGTGCCAGTAGTAAGGGACAGGGTATCCTCTATAATTCACCCCTCCACTTT
j_call: TRBJ2-5; v_call: TRBV30; clone_size: .; d_call: TRBD2; cdr3_aa: CAWSIAGTSGGKYF; cdr3_nt: TGTGCCTGGAGTATCGCCGGGACTAGCGGGGGAAAGTACTTC
j_call: TRBJ2-1; v_call: TRBV24-1; clone_size: .; d_call: TRBD2; cdr3_aa: CATSDPTSGRELNEQFF; cdr3_nt: TGTGCCACCAGTGATCCAACTAGCGGGAGGGAATTGAATGAGCAGTTCTTC
j_call: TRBJ1-5; v_call: TRBV21-1; clone_size: .; d_call: .; cdr3_aa: CASSKGRGLNQPQHF; cdr3_nt: TGTGCCAGCAGCAAAGGGAGGGGCCTCAATCAGCCCCAGCATTTT
j_call: TRBJ2-5; v_call: TRBV2; clone_size: .; d_call: TRBD1; cdr3_aa: CARSRPGQGGETQYF; cdr3_nt: TGTGCCAGGAGCAGGCCCGGACAGGGCGGGGAGACCCAGTACTTC
j_call: TRBJ2-1; v_call: TRBV19; clone_size: .; d_call: TRBD2; cdr3_aa: CASSSQRGSYNEQFF; cdr3_nt: TGTGCCAGTAGTAGTCAGCGGGGTAGCTACAATGAGCAGTTCTTC
j_call: TRBJ1-1; v_call: TRBV29-1; clone_size: once; d_call: .; cdr3_aa: CSVVETGVNTEAFF; cdr3_nt: TGCAGCGTTGTGGAGACAGGCGTGAACACTGAAGCTTTCTTT
j_call: TRBJ1-4; v_call: TRBV9; clone_size: few; d_call: TRBD1; cdr3_aa: CASSVAGGYEKLFF; cdr3_nt: TGTGCCAGCAGCGTGGCAGGGGGGTATGAAAAACTGTTTTTT
j_call: TRBJ2-6; v_call: TRBV5-5; clone_size: once; d_call: TRBD1; cdr3_aa: CASSWTGVSSGANVLTF; cdr3_nt: TGTGCCAGCAGTTGGACAGGTGTAAGTTCTGGGGCCAACGTCCTGACTTTC
j_call: TRBJ2-7; v_call: TRBV10-1; clone_size: few; d_call: TRBD1; cdr3_aa: CASREGAGPYEQYF; cdr3_nt: TGCGCCAGCAGAGAGGGGGCAGGCCCCTACGAGCAGTACTTC